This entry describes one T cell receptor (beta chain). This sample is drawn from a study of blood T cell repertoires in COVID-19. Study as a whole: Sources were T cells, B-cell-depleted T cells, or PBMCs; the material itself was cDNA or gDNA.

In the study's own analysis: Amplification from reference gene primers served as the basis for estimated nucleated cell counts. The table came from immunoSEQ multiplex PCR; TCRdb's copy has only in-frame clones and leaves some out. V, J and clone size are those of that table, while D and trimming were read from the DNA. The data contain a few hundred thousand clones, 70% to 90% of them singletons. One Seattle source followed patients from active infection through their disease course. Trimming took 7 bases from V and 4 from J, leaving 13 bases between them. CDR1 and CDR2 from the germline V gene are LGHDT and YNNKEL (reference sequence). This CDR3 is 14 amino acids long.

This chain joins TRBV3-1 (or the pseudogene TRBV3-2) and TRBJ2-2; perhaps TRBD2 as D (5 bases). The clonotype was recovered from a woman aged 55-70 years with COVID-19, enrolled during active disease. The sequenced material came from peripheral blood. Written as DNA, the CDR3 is TGTGCCAGCATCGGGGAGTGGGGCACCGGGGAGCTGTTTTTT. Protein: CASIGEWGTGELFF.